This T cell receptor (beta chain) was observed in a study of blood T cell repertoires in COVID-19. The CDR3 totals 14 residues. Looked up from germline, CDR1 is LNHDA and CDR2 is SQIVND (reference sequence). J was trimmed by 5 bases and V by 2 bases; bases with no gene match: 4. The repertoire was sequenced with immunoSEQ multiplex PCR; TCRdb's copy has only in-frame clones and lacks some. Here the sample spans about 210,000 clones, around 80% being singletons. The source of this sequence is a man over 45 with active or convalescent COVID-19. The chain has TRBV19 and TRBJ1-1, with 8 positions matching TRBD1. Material: peripheral blood. This CDR3 reads CASSIQGAMTEAFF. DNA for the CDR3: TGTGCCAGTAGTATACAGGGGGCCATGACTGAAGCTTTCTTT.